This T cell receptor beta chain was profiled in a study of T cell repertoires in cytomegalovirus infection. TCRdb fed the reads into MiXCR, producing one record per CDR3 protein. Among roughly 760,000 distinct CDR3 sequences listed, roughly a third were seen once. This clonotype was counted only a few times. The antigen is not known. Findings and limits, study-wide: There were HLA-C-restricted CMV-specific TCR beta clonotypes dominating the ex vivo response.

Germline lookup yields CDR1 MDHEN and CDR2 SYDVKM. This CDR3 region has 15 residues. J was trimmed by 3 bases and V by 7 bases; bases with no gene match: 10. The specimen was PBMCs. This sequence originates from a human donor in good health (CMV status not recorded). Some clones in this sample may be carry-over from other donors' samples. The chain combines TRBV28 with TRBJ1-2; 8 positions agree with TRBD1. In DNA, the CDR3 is TGTGCCAGCAATTCCAACCAGGGGGCAGACTATGGCTACACCTTC. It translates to CASNSNQGADYGYTF.